Listed below are T cell receptor beta chains from one sample, sequenced in a study of T cells in Graves' hyperthyroidism and ophthalmopathy. Using its own MiXCR run on the multiplex PCR reads, TCRdb lists one record per CDR3 protein. The sample contains hundreds of thousands of distinct CDR3 sequences, about 20% of which appear only once. The source material was blood. The receptors were gathered from a man between 40 and 49 years old with Graves' ophthalmopathy. Both conserved end residues are part of each CDR3. A D gene is named only where the DNA matches it firmly.

TRBV20-1 TRBD2 CSARLAGASISTDTQYF
TRBV11-2 TRBD1 CASSLGTGGTGTEAFF
TRBV20-1 - CSARAPPGQIAKNIQYF
TRBV5-6 - CASSLGGGLSGEQFF
TRBV7-6 - CASSLNELQGNNGNEQFF
TRBV12-3/TRBV12-4 TRBD1 CASSLTEDRARGGGYTF
TRBV12-3/TRBV12-4 - CASTGDSNQPQHF
TRBV7-9 TRBD1 CASSLRTGGSDNEQFF
TRBV7-8 - CASSRGVQGVNYGYTF
TRBV10-3 TRBD2 CAISELAGDPYEQYF
TRBV27 - CASSLRSDTEAFF
TRBV12-3/TRBV12-4 - CASSPEGSSYNSPLHF
TRBV5-1 - CASSPLGEADEKLFF
TRBV20-1 - CSAPPIQANPDGYTF
TRBV30 TRBD2 CAWSVKAGALTDTQYF
TRBV3-1 TRBD2 CASSQGVAGVYEQYF
TRBV28 - CASTPSWEYTGELFF
TRBV11-2 - CASSLVGAFYGYTF
TRBV28 - CASSLSGVGRGYTF
TRBV5-6 - CASSLSTGNPNIQYF
TRBV2 - CASTETNYGYTF
TRBV11-2 - CASSLTSQHGQFF
TRBV12-3/TRBV12-4 - CASRKGRTQYF
TRBV2 - CANRGLGGYTF
TRBV28 - CASSSQPTNEKLFF
TRBV6-1 - CASSEAMGGAGSPLHF
TRBV9 TRBD2 CASSPRRRSGGPNEQFF
TRBV7-8 TRBD2 CASKLAGGGGEQFF
TRBV20-1 - CSAKGLLVDTQYF
TRBV20-1 TRBD2 CSASPRTSGVYNEQFF
TRBV6-1 - CASSSPTEADTQYF
TRBV18 TRBD1 CASSPPTGGNEQYF
TRBV2 TRBD1 CASSSDREKLFF
TRBV20-1 TRBD2 CSASPISGSLTDTQYF
TRBV27 TRBD2 CASSGGSYEQYF
TRBV5-1 - CASSLEGDSGNTIYF
TRBV11-2 TRBD2 CASSPPAGEDTRELFF
TRBV5-1 TRBD1 CASSTDRGSDEQYF
TRBV20-1 - CSATVPGPRTDTQYF
TRBV7-6 - CASSLSGWGTGELFF
TRBV20-1 - CSARGLNYNEQFF
TRBV12-3/TRBV12-4 - CASSSAGPSYEQYF
TRBV5-1 - CASSLEFRQTTDTQYF
TRBV5-1 - CASSLAVLGAYEQYF
TRBV12-3/TRBV12-4 - CASSLPISNYQETQYF